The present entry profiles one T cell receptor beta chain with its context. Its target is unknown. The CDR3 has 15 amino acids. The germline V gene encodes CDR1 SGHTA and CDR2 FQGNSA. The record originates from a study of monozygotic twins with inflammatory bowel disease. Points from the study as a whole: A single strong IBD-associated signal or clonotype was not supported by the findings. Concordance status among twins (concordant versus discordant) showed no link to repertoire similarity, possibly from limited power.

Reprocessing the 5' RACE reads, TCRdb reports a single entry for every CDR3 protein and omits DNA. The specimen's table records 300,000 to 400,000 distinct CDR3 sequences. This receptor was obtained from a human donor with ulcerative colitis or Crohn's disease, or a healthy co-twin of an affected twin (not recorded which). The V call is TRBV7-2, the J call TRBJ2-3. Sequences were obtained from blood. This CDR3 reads CASSSSGPRQDTQYF.